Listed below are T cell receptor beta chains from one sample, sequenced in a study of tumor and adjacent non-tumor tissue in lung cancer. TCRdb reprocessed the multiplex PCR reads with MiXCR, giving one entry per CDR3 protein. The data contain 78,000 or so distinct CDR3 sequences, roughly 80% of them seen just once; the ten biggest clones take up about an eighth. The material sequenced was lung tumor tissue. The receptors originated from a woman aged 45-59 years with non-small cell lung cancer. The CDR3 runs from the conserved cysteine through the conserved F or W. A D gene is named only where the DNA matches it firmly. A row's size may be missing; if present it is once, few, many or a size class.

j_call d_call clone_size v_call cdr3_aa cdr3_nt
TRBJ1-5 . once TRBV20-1 CSVLFAGGMSGNQAKHF TGCAGTGTCCTATTCGCGGGGGGAATGAGTGGCAATCAGGCCAAGCATTTT
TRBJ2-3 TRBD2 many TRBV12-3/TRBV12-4 CASSTTLGLAGYTDTQYF TGTGCCAGCAGTACCACTCTAGGACTAGCGGGGTACACAGATACGCAGTATTTT
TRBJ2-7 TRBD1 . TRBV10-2 CASRTGIGGAYEQYF TGCGCCAGCAGGACCGGGATAGGGGGCGCCTACGAGCAGTATTTC
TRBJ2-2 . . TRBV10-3 CAIRAGVLLF TGTGCCATCAGGGCCGGGGTGCTGTTATTT
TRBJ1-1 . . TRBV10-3 CAISETPNTEAYF TGTGCCATCAGTGAGACCCCGAACACTGAAGCTTACTTT
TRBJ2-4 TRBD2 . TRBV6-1 CASSDFWEGNSQYF TGTGCCAGCAGTGATTTCTGGGAGGGAAACAGTCAGTACTTC
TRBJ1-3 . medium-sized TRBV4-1 CASSQTAPGNTIYF TGCGCCAGCAGCCAAACGGCACCTGGAAACACCATATATTTT
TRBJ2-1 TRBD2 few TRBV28 CASSGTSGSTNERFF TGTGCCAGCAGCGGGACTAGTGGGAGCACCAATGAGCGGTTCTTC
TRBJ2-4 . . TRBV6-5 CANSATHSQWRNIHYF TGTGCCAACAGTGCCACTCATTCACAGTGGAGAAACATTCACTACTTC
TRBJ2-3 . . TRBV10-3 CAISEGTANTDTQYF TGTGCCATCAGTGAGGGGACGGCTAACACAGATACGCAGTATTTT
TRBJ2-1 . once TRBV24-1 CATSKASSRFYNGQFF TGTGCCACCAGTAAGGCCAGCAGCAGATTCTATAATGGGCAGTTCTTC
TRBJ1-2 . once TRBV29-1 CSVEGFGGSNYGYTF TGCAGCGTTGAAGGGTTTGGGGGATCGAACTACGGCTACACCTTC
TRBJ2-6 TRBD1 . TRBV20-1 CSASSTGSSGSNVLTF TGCAGTGCTTCCTCGACAGGGAGCTCTGGGTCCAATGTCCTGACTTTC